This is a list of T cell receptor beta chains from one sample in a study of cytomegalovirus exposure and HLA in healthy donors. Assay: immunoSEQ multiplex PCR; the TCRdb copy retains only in-frame clones and omits some. The sample carries 70,000 or so clones, under 85% recorded once. Source material: PBMCs. These receptors all come from a woman aged 60 to 75 in good health and CMV-seropositive. The CDR3 runs from the conserved cysteine through the conserved F or W. D genes are given only for firm matches. The size of a clone is reported for some rows only, either as once, few or many, or as a class for expanded clones.

TRBJ1-1 | TRBV19 | TRBD1 | NA | TGTGCCAGTAGGACAGGGGACGTGGGCACTGAAGCTTTCTTT | CASRTGDVGTEAFF
TRBJ1-1 | TRBV6-1 | NA | NA | TGTGCCAGCAGTGCAACCCCGGGGGGTGGAAACACTGAAGCTTTCTTT | CASSATPGGGNTEAFF
TRBJ2-1 | TRBV5-1 | TRBD2 | NA | TGCGCCAGCAGCTTGGGGACTAGCGGGGGGGCCGGAAATGAGCAGTTCTTC | CASSLGTSGGAGNEQFF
TRBJ2-1 | TRBV12-5 | NA | NA | TGTGCTAGTGGCCGGTGGGGCGGGAACTACAATGAGCAGTTCTTC | CASGRWGGNYNEQFF
TRBJ1-2 | TRBV19 | TRBD1 | NA | TGTGCCAGTAGTATGGGACAGGGTAGGAGCTACACCTTC | CASSMGQGRSYTF
TRBJ2-7 | TRBV14 | TRBD1 | NA | TGTGCCAGCAGCCAAGCCAGGGGGAACGAGCAGTACTTC | CASSQARGNEQYF
TRBJ2-3 | TRBV2 | NA | NA | TGTGCCAGCAGTTCTCGTGGCACAGATACGCAGTATTTT | CASSSRGTDTQYF
TRBJ1-1 | TRBV18 | NA | NA | TGTGCCAGCTCAAGTCCGGGAGAAGCTTTCTTT | CASSSPGEAFF
TRBJ1-2 | TRBV12-5 | TRBD1 | NA | TGTGCTAGTGGTTTGACTTGGGACAGGGTCAATGGCTACACCTTC | CASGLTWDRVNGYTF
TRBJ2-5 | TRBV4-1 | TRBD1 | few | TGCGCCAGCAGCCAAGTGGACAGGGGGAGGGAGACCCAGTACTTC | CASSQVDRGRETQYF
TRBJ2-1 | TRBV5-4 | NA | NA | TGTGCCAGCAGCATGACTAGTTCGAGCTCCTACAATGAGCAGTTCTTC | CASSMTSSSSYNEQFF
TRBJ2-7 | TRBV29-1 | TRBD2 | NA | TGCAGCGCAGGCGGGAGACAGTACGAGCAGTACTTC | CSAGGRQYEQYF
TRBJ2-4 | TRBV30 | NA | NA | TGTGCCTGGAGGGGCTTAAACATTCAGTACTTC | CAWRGLNIQYF
TRBJ2-7 | TRBV11-3 | TRBD2 | NA | TGTGCCAGCAGCCGTGGGGGGGACGAGCAGTACTTC | CASSRGGDEQYF
TRBJ2-3 | TRBV2 | TRBD2 | NA | TGTGCCAGCAGGAGTCTAGCGGGGGCTACAGATACGCAGTATTTT | CASRSLAGATDTQYF
TRBJ2-5 | TRBV19 | TRBD1 | NA | TGTGCCAGTAGCCGGACAGGGGGTGAAGAGACCCAGTACTTC | CASSRTGGEETQYF
TRBJ2-7 | TRBV7-9 | NA | once | TGTGCCAGCAGCTTACCACAATACGAGCAGTACTTC | CASSLPQYEQYF
TRBJ2-7 | TRBV5-1 | NA | once | TGCGCCAGCAGCTTGCACTTCGCGACCTACGAGCAGTACTTC | CASSLHFATYEQYF
TRBJ2-1 | TRBV28 | TRBD1 | NA | TGTGCCAGCAGTTTAAAAGGGACAGGTTGGTTCGATGAGCAGTTCTTC | CASSLKGTGWFDEQFF
TRBJ2-1 | TRBV5-1 | TRBD2 | NA | TGCGCCAGCAGCTTGAAAAGCGGGAGGGCGCTTGAGCAGTTCTTC | CASSLKSGRALEQFF
TRBJ2-5 | TRBV5-6 | NA | NA | TGTGCCAGCAGCTTGGGTCGAGGTTACCAAGAGACCCAGTACTTC | CASSLGRGYQETQYF
TRBJ1-1 | TRBV5-1 | NA | NA | TGCGCCAGCAGCTTAATACAGGGAAGTGGGACTGAAGCTTTCTTT | CASSLIQGSGTEAFF
TRBJ2-2 | TRBV10-1 | NA | once | TGCGCCAGCAGTGATCAACAGGGAGTCGGCACCGGGGAGCTGTTTTTT | CASSDQQGVGTGELFF
TRBJ1-4 | TRBV5-1 | TRBD1 | NA | TGCGCCAGCAGCCCGGCAGGGGGAACAGGTGAAAAACTGTTTTTT | CASSPAGGTGEKLFF
TRBJ1-2 | TRBV7-2 | NA | NA | TGTGCCAGCAGCTCCGCAGGGACTAGGTATGGCTACACCTTC | CASSSAGTRYGYTF
TRBJ1-2 | TRBV10-3 | NA | few | TGTGCCATCAGTGAGGTGGCAGGGCATGGCTACACCTTC | CAISEVAGHGYTF
TRBJ2-1 | TRBV6-1 | NA | few | TGTGCCAGCAGTGAACTCCGGGGTGGTGAGCAGTTCTTC | CASSELRGGEQFF
TRBJ2-3 | TRBV19 | TRBD2 | NA | TGTGCCACGAACCCCCCAGCGGGGGGGACAGATACGCAGTATTTT | CATNPPAGGTDTQYF
TRBJ1-5 | TRBV19 | TRBD1 | NA | TGTGCCAGTAGTGGGACAGGGTCCGCTAATCAGCCCCAGCATTTT | CASSGTGSANQPQHF
TRBJ1-5 | TRBV4-1 | NA | NA | TGCGCCAGCAGCCAAGGACAAATCTTTAGCAATCAGCCCCAGCATTTT | CASSQGQIFSNQPQHF
TRBJ2-1 | TRBV4-1 | TRBD2 | NA | TGCGCCAGCAGTCCATACCGGGGGGGTTCCAATGAGCAGTTCTTC | CASSPYRGGSNEQFF
TRBJ2-3 | TRBV5-4 | TRBD1 | NA | TGTGCCAGCAGCACCGGGACAGGGGGCACAGATACGCAGTATTTT | CASSTGTGGTDTQYF
TRBJ1-3 | TRBV7-9 | NA | NA | TGTGCCAGCAGCCGACAGTCGTTGTCGGACACCATATATTTT | CASSRQSLSDTIYF
TRBJ2-5 | TRBV5-1 | TRBD2 | NA | TGCGCCAGCAGCTCACTAGCGGGAAAAGGGGAGACCCAGTACTTC | CASSSLAGKGETQYF
TRBJ2-2 | TRBV5-1 | TRBD2 | NA | TGCGCCAGCAGCTTGGAACCCTCCCGGGGGGCCGGGGAGCTGTTTTTT | CASSLEPSRGAGELFF
TRBJ2-2 | TRBV30 | NA | NA | TGTGCCTGGAGCCTGGGGGCTCCCGGGGAGCTGTTTTTT | CAWSLGAPGELFF
TRBJ1-2 | TRBV28 | TRBD1 | NA | TGTGCCAGCACCTCAGGGGGCGTCTCTGGCTACACCTTC | CASTSGGVSGYTF
TRBJ1-3 | TRBV7-2 | NA | NA | TGTGCCAGCAGCTTGAGTTATCTGCCAAACACCATATATTTT | CASSLSYLPNTIYF
TRBJ1-1 | TRBV19 | NA | NA | TGTGCCTCCCAGAATACAGGGAACACTGAAGCTTTCTTT | CASQNTGNTEAFF
TRBJ1-2 | TRBV9 | NA | once | TGTGCCAGCAGCGTAGGGGCAGGCGGGGGCTATGGCTACACCTTC | CASSVGAGGGYGYTF
TRBJ1-1 | TRBV5-4 | NA | NA | TGTGCCAGCAGCTTTACGGGGAACACTGAAGCTTTCTTT | CASSFTGNTEAFF
TRBJ1-1 | TRBV5-1 | TRBD1 | few | TGCGCCAGCAGCATCAGACAGGGGAACACTGAAGCTTTCTTT | CASSIRQGNTEAFF
TRBJ1-3 | TRBV9 | NA | few | TGTGCCAGCAGCGCCCCGGGAAGGCTCTCTGGAAACACCATATATTTT | CASSAPGRLSGNTIYF
TRBJ2-4 | TRBV5-1 | TRBD1 | NA | TGCGCCAGCAGCCCGACGGACAGGGCTCGAGGCATTCAGTACTTC | CASSPTDRARGIQYF
TRBJ2-1 | TRBV2 | TRBD2 | NA | TGTGCCAGCAGTGTTACTAGCGGTTACAATGAGCAGTTCTTC | CASSVTSGYNEQFF
TRBJ2-3 | TRBV29-1 | TRBD2 | NA | TGCAGCGCAGTTGGGGGGGGAGCCCTCACAGATACGCAGTATTTT | CSAVGGGALTDTQYF
TRBJ1-5 | TRBV28 | TRBD1 | NA | TGTGCCAGCAGTTTACAACCTCCTGTTGGGACAGGGAATCAGCCCCAGCATTTT | CASSLQPPVGTGNQPQHF
TRBJ2-2 | TRBV5-1 | TRBD1 | NA | TGCGCCAGCAGCCCCTCGACAGGGGGCAGCGGGGAGCTGTTTTTT | CASSPSTGGSGELFF
TRBJ1-3 | TRBV5-1 | NA | NA | TGCGCCAGCAGCTTGGTATCTCCACGCGAGAGCTCTGGAAACACCATATATTTT | CASSLVSPRESSGNTIYF
TRBJ2-2 | TRBV11-2 | TRBD1 | NA | TGTGCCAGCAGCGCCACAGGGGGCTGGACCGGGGAGCTGTTTTTT | CASSATGGWTGELFF
TRBJ2-3 | TRBV10-3 | TRBD1 | medium-sized | TGTGCCATCAGTGAGGGACAGGGTAGCACAGATACGCAGTATTTT | CAISEGQGSTDTQYF
TRBJ1-2 | TRBV6-4 | TRBD1 | NA | TGTGCCAGCAGTGATGGACAGGGAAGTGGCTACACCTTC | CASSDGQGSGYTF
TRBJ1-1 | TRBV29-1 | TRBD1 | NA | TGCAGCGTCCTCGGACAGGGCGGTACTGAAGCTTTCTTT | CSVLGQGGTEAFF
TRBJ2-5 | TRBV21-1 | NA | NA | TGTGCCAGCAGCAAAGATAGGTTAAACCGGAGGGTCCAAGAGACCCAGTACTTC | CASSKDRLNRRVQETQYF
TRBJ2-7 | TRBV19 | NA | NA | TGTGCCAGTAGTATCTCCCCGGGGAGCTCCTACGAGCAGTACTTC | CASSISPGSSYEQYF
TRBJ2-3 | TRBV12-5 | NA | NA | TGTGCTAGTGGTCCCAGAGGGATAATAACTACAGATACGCAGTATTTT | CASGPRGIITTDTQYF
TRBJ1-5 | TRBV30 | TRBD1 | NA | TGTGCCTGGAGTCCAATCGACAGGGGAGCCAATCAGCCCCAGCATTTT | CAWSPIDRGANQPQHF